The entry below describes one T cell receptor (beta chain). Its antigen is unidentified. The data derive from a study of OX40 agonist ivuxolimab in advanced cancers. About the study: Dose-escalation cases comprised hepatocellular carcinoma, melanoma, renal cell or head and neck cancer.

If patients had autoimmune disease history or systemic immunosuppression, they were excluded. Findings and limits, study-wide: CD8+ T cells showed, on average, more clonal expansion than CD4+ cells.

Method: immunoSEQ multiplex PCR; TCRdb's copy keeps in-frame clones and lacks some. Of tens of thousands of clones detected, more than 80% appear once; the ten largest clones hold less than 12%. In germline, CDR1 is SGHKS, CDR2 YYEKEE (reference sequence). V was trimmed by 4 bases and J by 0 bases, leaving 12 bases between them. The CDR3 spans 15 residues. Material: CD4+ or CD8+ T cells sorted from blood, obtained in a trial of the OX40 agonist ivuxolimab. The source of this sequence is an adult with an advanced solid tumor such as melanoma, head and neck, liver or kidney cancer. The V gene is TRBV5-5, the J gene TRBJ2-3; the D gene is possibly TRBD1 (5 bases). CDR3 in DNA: TGTGCCAGCAGCACAGGACGCCTCAGCACAGATACGCAGTATTTT. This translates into CASSTGRLSTDTQYF. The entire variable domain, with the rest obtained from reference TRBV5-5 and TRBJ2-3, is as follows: DAGVTQSPTHLIKTRGQQVTLRCSPISGHKSVSWYQQVLGQGPQFIFQYYEKEERGRGNFPDRFSARQFPNYSSELNVNALLLGDSALYLCASSTGRLSTDTQYFGPGTRLTVL.